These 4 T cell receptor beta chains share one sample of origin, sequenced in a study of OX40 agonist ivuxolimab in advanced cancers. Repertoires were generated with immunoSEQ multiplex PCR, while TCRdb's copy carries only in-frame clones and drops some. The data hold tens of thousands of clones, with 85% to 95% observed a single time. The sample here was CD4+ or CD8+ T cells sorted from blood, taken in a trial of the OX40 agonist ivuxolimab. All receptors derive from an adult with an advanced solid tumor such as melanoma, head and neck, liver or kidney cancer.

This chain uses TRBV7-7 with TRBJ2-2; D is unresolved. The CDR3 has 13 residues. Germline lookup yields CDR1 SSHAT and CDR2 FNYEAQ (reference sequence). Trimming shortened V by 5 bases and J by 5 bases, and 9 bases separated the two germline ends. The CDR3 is CASSPGPTGELFF. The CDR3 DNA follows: TGTGCCAGCAGCCCGGGCCCAACCGGGGAGCTGTTTTTT. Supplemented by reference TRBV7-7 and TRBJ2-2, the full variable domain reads GAGVSQSPRYKVTKRGQDVTLRCDPISSHATLYWYQQALGQGPEFLTYFNYEAQPDKSGLPSDRFSAERPEGSISTLTIQRTEQRDSAMYRCASSPGPTGELFFGEGSRLTVL.

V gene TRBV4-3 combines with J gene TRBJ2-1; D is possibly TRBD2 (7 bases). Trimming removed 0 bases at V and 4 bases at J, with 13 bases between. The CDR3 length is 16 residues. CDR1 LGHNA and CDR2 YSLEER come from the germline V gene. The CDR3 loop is CASSQDPGGQYNEQFF. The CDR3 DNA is TGCGCCAGCAGCCAAGATCCGGGGGGACAATACAATGAGCAGTTCTTC.

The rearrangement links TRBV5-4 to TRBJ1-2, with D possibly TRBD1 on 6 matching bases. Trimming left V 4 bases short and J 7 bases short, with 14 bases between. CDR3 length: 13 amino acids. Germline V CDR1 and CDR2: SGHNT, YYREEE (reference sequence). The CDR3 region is CASSPRGALGYTF. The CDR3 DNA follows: TGTGCCAGCAGCCCACGGGGGGCGCTTGGCTACACCTTC.

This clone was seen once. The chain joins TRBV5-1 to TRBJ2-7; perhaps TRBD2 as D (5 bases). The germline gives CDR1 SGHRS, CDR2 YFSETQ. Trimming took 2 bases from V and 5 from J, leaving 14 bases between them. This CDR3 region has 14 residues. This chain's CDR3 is CASSFFRGMDEQYF. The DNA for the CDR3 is TGCGCCAGCAGCTTTTTTCGGGGAATGGACGAGCAGTACTTC.